What follows is one T cell receptor (beta chain) and its context. Its target is not known. These data come from a study of cytomegalovirus exposure and HLA in healthy donors. General observations from the study: Previous analysis showed most TCR beta V segments were productive about 87% or about 30% of the time. Presence/absence results assume similar sequencing depth per donor, which may not hold.

V gave up 0 bases and J gave up 3 bases, with 12 bases separating them. Germline CDR1 MGHRA, CDR2 YSYEKL. The CDR3 totals 15 residues. Use of 60 Vbeta and 13 Jbeta primers characterized the PCR. TCRdb keeps only in-frame clones here, not all; method: immunoSEQ multiplex PCR. The sample yields roughly 150,000 clones, approximately 80% seen once. This clonotype originated in a male donor in good health and CMV-seronegative. Sequences were obtained from PBMCs. The gene calls are TRBV4-1 and TRBJ2-7; TRBD1 is a possible D gene (6 bases). The DNA of the CDR3 is TGCGCCAGCAGCCAAGAGGGCAGGGGATACTACGAGCAGTACTTC. Encoded protein: CASSQEGRGYYEQYF.